A single sample gave rise to the 27 T cell receptor beta chains below, sequenced in a study of CD8+ T cells in alopecia areata. The sequencing template was cDNA reverse transcribed from extracted RNA. Clones were read by immunoSEQ multiplex PCR, and TCRdb kept only the in-frame ones, dropping some. The table includes about 190,000 clones, 59% detected once. The material sequenced was CD4+ T cells sorted from blood, taken at week 0. The receptors stem from a human donor with alopecia areata.

This chain's CDR3 is CSVPGANTEAFF. Here the CDR3 DNA reads TGCAGCGTTCCAGGGGCGAACACTGAAGCTTTCTTT. V gene TRBV29-1 combines with J gene TRBJ1-1, with a weak D call TRBD1 (6 bases). CDR1 SQVTM and CDR2 ANQGSEA come from the germline V gene. This CDR3 has 12 amino acids. Trimming pared 5 bases from V and 1 base from J, leaving 8 bases between.

The chain carries TRBV27 and TRBJ2-7; D ambiguous. Germline assignment: CDR1 MNHEY and CDR2 SMNVEV (reference sequence). Trimming cost V 2 bases and J 7 bases, with 15 bases left between them. The CDR3 loop spans 14 amino acids. In DNA form, the CDR3 reads TGTGCCAGCAGTTTAGTAGAGCGAGGTACGGAGCAGTACTTC. It specifies CASSLVERGTEQYF.

The J gene is TRBJ2-7, the V gene TRBV4-1; 7 positions agree with TRBD1. Germline CDR1 is MGHRA and CDR2 is YSYEKL. After removal of 2 bases from V and 10 bases from J, the junction contained 11 bases not matched to a gene. The CDR3 has 14 amino acids. This chain's CDR3 is CASSQNNRDSPQYF. In nucleotides, the CDR3 is TGCGCCAGCAGCCAAAATAACCGGGACAGCCCCCAGTACTTC.

This clone was seen once. The chain joins TRBV4-2 to TRBJ2-2, with unresolved D. V was pared by 0 bases and J by 4 bases, with 9 bases between. The CDR3 has 15 residues. Germline V gene data show CDR1 as LGHNA and CDR2 as YNFKEQ. The CDR3 is CASSQDNGPTGELFF. CDR3 DNA: TGTGCCAGCAGCCAAGATAACGGGCCCACCGGGGAGCTGTTTTTT.

The rearrangement uses TRBV4-2 and TRBJ1-4, with 7 bases lining up with TRBD1. The CDR3 loop spans 17 amino acids. Losses at the gene ends were 0 bases for V and 3 bases for J; bases not matched to a gene: 7. Germline CDR1 reads LGHNA; CDR2 reads YNFKEQ. CDR3 coding DNA: TGTGCCAGCAGCCAAGAGGGAACGGGGACAGCTAATGAAAAACTGTTTTTT. Its protein product is CASSQEGTGTANEKLFF.

The chain uses TRBV7-9 and TRBJ1-1, with a possible D match to TRBD1 (6 bases). Trimming cost V 4 bases and J 4 bases, with 19 bases left between them. The CDR3 is made up of 16 amino acids. CDR1 is SEHNR, CDR2 FQNEAQ, per germline (reference sequence). The CDR3 reads CASSSQTTGFGTEAFF. CDR3 sequence (DNA): TGTGCCAGCAGCTCCCAGACCACAGGGTTCGGCACTGAAGCTTTCTTT.

This clone was detected a few times. This chain uses TRBV9 with TRBJ1-2; D is ambiguous. Trimming shortened V by 3 bases and J by 6 bases, and 12 bases separated the two germline ends. Looked up from germline, CDR1 is SGDLS and CDR2 is YYNGEE. There are 13 residues in the CDR3. The CDR3 is CASSAAGSDGYTF. CDR3 nucleotides: TGTGCCAGCAGCGCCGCGGGGTCGGATGGCTACACCTTC.

V and J are TRBV2 and TRBJ2-7; the D gene is possibly TRBD2 (6 bases). There are 16 residues in the CDR3. Germline-derived CDR1 and CDR2 are SNHLY and FYNNEI. Between the trimmed V and J ends, which lost 6 bases and 0 bases, there was a span of 18 bases. CDR3 nucleotides: TGTGCCAGCAGCGAGAGGACGGGGGATAGCTCCTACGAGCAGTACTTC. This gives the protein CASSERTGDSSYEQYF.

V is TRBV5-1 and J is TRBJ2-7, with D uncertain. Germline V CDR1 and CDR2: SGHRS, YFSETQ. CDR3 length equals 15 residues. The ends were cut back, 0 bases at V and 3 bases at J, with 13 bases in the middle. The CDR3 region is CASSLVARYHYEQYF. Written as DNA, the CDR3 is TGCGCCAGCAGCTTGGTAGCCAGGTATCACTACGAGCAGTACTTC.

This clone was detected a few times. The chain carries TRBV18 and TRBJ2-3; no firm D call. Trimming took 6 bases from V and 5 from J, leaving 3 bases between them. Germline V gene lookup returns CDR1 KGHSH and CDR2 LQKENI. The CDR3 covers 10 residues. This CDR3 reads CASSGDTQYF. The CDR3 DNA reads TGTGCCAGCTCCGGAGATACGCAGTATTTT.

The V gene is TRBV30, the J gene TRBJ2-1; 7 bases line up with TRBD2. This CDR3 spans 13 amino acids. Germline V gene data show CDR1 as GTSNPN and CDR2 as SVGIG (reference sequence). J gave up 12 bases and V 3 bases, and 11 bases lay outside the gene matches. The CDR3 sequence is CAWRRAGERGQFF. CDR3 nucleotides: TGTGCCTGGAGAAGGGCGGGCGAGCGGGGGCAGTTCTTC.

The V and J genes are TRBV18 and TRBJ2-7; perhaps TRBD1 as D (5 bases). Germline-derived CDR1 and CDR2 are KGHSH and LQKENI. Trimming pared 3 bases from V and 5 bases from J, leaving 11 bases between. This CDR3 has 13 amino acids. The CDR3 protein is CASSPRRGNEQYF. The CDR3 nucleotides are TGTGCCAGCTCACCCCGAAGGGGCAACGAGCAGTACTTC.

The chain uses TRBV27 and TRBJ1-5; D uncertain. V lost 4 bases and J 0 bases, leaving 13 bases between the germline ends. CDR3 length: 16 residues. Looked up from germline, CDR1 is MNHEY and CDR2 is SMNVEV (reference sequence). The CDR3 DNA reads as TGTGCCAGCAGTTACTTACGGACGGATAGCAATCAGCCCCAGCATTTT. It specifies CASSYLRTDSNQPQHF.

This clone was recorded a few times. The CDR3 coding sequence is TGTGCCAGCAGCTTACAGGGGACTACCTACGAGCAGTACTTC. As protein: CASSLQGTTYEQYF. The chain carries TRBV5-5 and TRBJ2-7, with D perhaps matching TRBD1 or TRBD2 (7 bases each). This CDR3 has 14 residues. The ends were cut back, 2 bases at V and 2 bases at J, with 11 bases in the middle. CDR1 SGHKS and CDR2 YYEKEE come from the germline V gene (reference sequence).

This clone was detected only once. This rearrangement joins TRBV6-5 to TRBJ1-6; D unresolved. The ends were cut back, 6 bases at V and 6 bases at J, with 6 bases in the middle. This CDR3 has 12 residues. Germline loops: CDR1 MNHEY, CDR2 SVGAGI. DNA for the CDR3: TGTGCCAGCAGGCAACCTAATTCACCCCTCCACTTT. The encoded protein is CASRQPNSPLHF.

The rearrangement links TRBV5-6 to TRBJ1-6; D is undetermined. This CDR3 spans 13 amino acids. In germline, CDR1 is SGHDT, CDR2 YYEEEE. V was shortened by 4 bases and J by 10 bases, with 12 bases between the two germline ends. CDR3 residues: CASSRTASSPLHF. CDR3 bases: TGTGCCAGCAGCAGGACTGCGTCCTCACCCCTCCACTTT. Supplemented by reference TRBV5-6 and TRBJ1-6, the full variable domain reads DAGVTQSPTHLIKTRGQQVTLRCSPKSGHDTVSWYQQALGQGPQFIFQYYEEEERQRGNFPDRFSGHQFPNYSSELNVNALLLGDSALYLCASSRTASSPLHFGNGTRLTVT.

This clone has only a few counts. The chain employs TRBV6-6 and TRBJ2-5; 7 nucleotides line up with TRBD2. This CDR3 region has 16 residues. J gave up 5 bases and V 6 bases, and 15 bases lay outside the gene matches. From germline, CDR1 is MNHNY and CDR2 SVGAGI (reference sequence). Here the CDR3 DNA reads TGTGCCAGCAGAATTCCTTCTAGCGGAAGAGAGGAGACCCAGTACTTC. This codes for CASRIPSSGREETQYF.

Only a few counts were recorded for this clone. The rearrangement joins TRBV29-1 to TRBJ2-5; D ambiguous. V lost 6 bases, J lost 5 bases, and 10 bases lay in between. Per the germline V gene, CDR1 is SQVTM and CDR2 is ANQGSEA. There are 11 residues in the CDR3. The CDR3, as DNA: TGCAGCGTAGCCGGGCCGGAGACCCAGTACTTC. Translation gives CSVAGPETQYF. The full variable domain, in which reference TRBV29-1 and TRBJ2-5 provide the parts outside the CDR3, is SAVISQKPSRDICQRGTSLTIQCQVDSQVTMMFWYRQQPGQSLTLIATANQGSEATYESGFVIDKFPISRPNLTFSTLTVSNMSPEDSSIYLCSVAGPETQYFGPGTRLLVL.

This chain links TRBV29-1 with TRBJ2-7; D may be TRBD1 (5 bases). V lost 5 bases and J lost 3, with 8 bases in between. The CDR3 length is 11 residues. The germline gives CDR1 SQVTM, CDR2 ANQGSEA. The CDR3 loop is CSVRGYYEQYF. For the CDR3, the DNA is TGCAGCGTTAGGGGATACTACGAGCAGTACTTC.

There are a few counts of this clone. This sequence joins TRBV27 and TRBJ1-2; a possible D gene is TRBD1 (5 bases). The CDR3 extends over 17 amino acids. Germline CDR1 is MNHEY and CDR2 is SMNVEV (reference sequence). V was cut by 0 bases and J by 4 bases, with 18 bases left in between. CDR3 sequence reads: CASSLSARPGARYGYTF. The CDR3 DNA reads as TGTGCCAGCAGTTTATCAGCCCGTCCCGGGGCCCGCTATGGCTACACCTTC.

The rearrangement uses TRBV5-1 and TRBJ2-6; D is unresolved. CDR1 and CDR2 from the germline V gene are SGHRS and YFSETQ. Trimming pared 5 bases from V and 2 bases from J, leaving 8 bases between. The CDR3 runs 14 residues. The CDR3 nucleotides read TGCGCCAGCAGAGAAAGAGCTGGGGCCAACGTCCTGACTTTC. Its protein product is CASRERAGANVLTF.

This clone occurred a few times. This chain connects TRBV15 to TRBJ2-4; D not resolved. The CDR3 runs 12 residues. The germline V gene encodes CDR1 LNHNV and CDR2 YYDKDF (reference sequence). Trimming stripped 1 base from V and 6 bases from J, with 4 bases between. The CDR3 region is CATSRAGNIQYF. In DNA form, the CDR3 reads TGTGCCACCAGCAGAGCAGGAAACATTCAGTACTTC.

This clone was picked up a small number of times. The V call is TRBV30, the J call TRBJ1-2; 7 bases are shared with TRBD1. V lost 3 bases and J lost 5; bases outside the gene matches: 6. CDR1 and CDR2 from the germline V gene are GTSNPN and SVGIG (reference sequence). The CDR3 loop spans 13 amino acids. In DNA, the CDR3 is TGTGCCTGGAGCGCCGGGGACAGTTATGGCTACACCTTC. Amino acids: CAWSAGDSYGYTF.

The gene calls are TRBV27 and TRBJ2-2; unclear D gene. Germline CDR1 and CDR2: MNHEY and SMNVEV (reference sequence). This CDR3 comprises 14 residues. Trimming removed 3 bases from V and 1 base from J, with 6 bases in between. As DNA, the CDR3 is TGTGCCAGCAGTTTCCAAGAGAACACCGGGGAGCTGTTTTTT. Residues: CASSFQENTGELFF.

The chain employs TRBV6-5 and TRBJ1-1; D unresolved. The CDR3 spans 15 residues. The V end was cut by 0 bases, the J end by 11 bases, with 19 bases between. Per the germline V gene, CDR1 is MNHEY and CDR2 is SVGAGI. The CDR3 region is CASSYSNGPLSEAFF. The CDR3 bases are TGTGCCAGCAGTTACTCTAATGGGCCGCTATCAGAGGCTTTCTTT.

The chain uses TRBV30 and TRBJ2-2; a weak D match, TRBD2 (5 bases). Germline-derived CDR1 and CDR2 are GTSNPN and SVGIG (reference sequence). The CDR3 has 13 residues. With 7 bases removed from V and 1 base from J, the gap between germline ends came to 10 bases. The CDR3 sequence: CASTSGNTGELFF. In DNA, the CDR3 is TGTGCCTCCACAAGCGGGAACACCGGGGAGCTGTTTTTT.

This clone has just one count. The chain is built from TRBV30 and TRBJ2-3; no clear D. The V and J ends lost 1 base and 5 bases respectively, with 10 bases between them. This CDR3 is built from 13 residues. CDR1 is GTSNPN, CDR2 SVGIG, per germline (reference sequence). CDR3 sequence reads: CAWSGGSRDTQYF. CDR3 DNA sequence: TGTGCCTGGAGTGGGGGTAGCCGAGATACGCAGTATTTT.